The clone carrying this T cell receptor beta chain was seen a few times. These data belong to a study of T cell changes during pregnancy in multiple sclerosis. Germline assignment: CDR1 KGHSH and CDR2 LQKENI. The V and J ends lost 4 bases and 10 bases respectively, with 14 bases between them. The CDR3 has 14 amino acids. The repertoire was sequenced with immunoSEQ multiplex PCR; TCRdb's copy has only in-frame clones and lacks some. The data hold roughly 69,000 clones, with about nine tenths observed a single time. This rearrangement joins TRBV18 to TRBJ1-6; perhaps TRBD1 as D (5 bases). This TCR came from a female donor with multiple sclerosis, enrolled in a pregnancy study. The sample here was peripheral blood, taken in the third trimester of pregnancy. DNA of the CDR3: TGTGCCAGCTCACAGGTGACAGTCTCATCACCCCTCCACTTT. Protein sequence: CASSQVTVSSPLHF.